The present TCR beta chain was sequenced within a study of cytomegalovirus exposure and HLA in healthy donors. The PCR had 60 Vbeta and 13 Jbeta primers. Produced via immunoSEQ multiplex PCR; TCRdb's table is partial and in-frame only. The sample has 30,000 to 35,000 clones, roughly 67% seen once; the top ten hold 9.5% to 13%. About this clone: The antigen remains undetermined.

Trimming removed 3 bases from V and 3 bases from J, with 18 bases in between. Germline V CDR1 and CDR2: MNHNY, SVGAGI (reference sequence). The CDR3 is 16 residues long. Study-wide findings and caveats: Three CMV-associated chains were confirmed in vitro to be specific for CMV antigens.

The chain employs TRBV6-6 and TRBJ2-7, with D maybe TRBD1 (5 bases). The TCR originated in a middle-aged man in good health and CMV-seropositive. The specimen sequenced was PBMCs. The DNA of the CDR3 is TGTGCCAGCAGTTATCTCGCCCTGGGGCAGATCTACGAGCAGTACTTC. This gives the protein CASSYLALGQIYEQYF.